These 8 T cell receptor beta chains came from one sample sequenced in a study of regulatory T cells in long-lasting Graves disease (dated by TCRdb to about 2021). Libraries were made using multiplex PCR. The listed sequencing device is Illumina HiSeq 4000. To build TCR beta libraries, CDR3 regions were amplified by Arm-PCR using iRepertoire HTBI primers. TCRdb trimmed the raw reads at Q25, called clones with MiXCR and kept productive beta chains. Each entry merges the rows of one CDR3 protein and shows their most common DNA and genes. The sample includes a few hundred thousand distinct CDR3 sequences, with about a quarter observed a single time. The ten largest clones take up 26% of the sample. The intended sense of this specimen's time point label: persistent/refractory GD, antithyroid drugs over 5 years with positive TRAb. RNA was extracted from PBMCs in TRIzol for both TCR sequencing and RNA sequencing.

The source was peripheral blood mononuclear cells (PBMCs), collected when the disease was refractory, from a patient treated with antithyroid drugs. Source of these receptors: a female donor with Graves disease.

This chain joins TRBV25-1 and TRBJ1-1; D gene ambiguous. Germline CDR1 and CDR2: MGHDK and SYGVNS. This CDR3 comprises 15 residues. Trimming took 1 base from V and 1 from J, leaving 10 bases between them. CDR3 DNA sequence: TGTGCCAGCAGTGAATTAGGAGACAAGAACACTGAAGCTTTCTTT. Encoded protein: CASSELGDKNTEAFF.

The chain is built from TRBV29-1 and TRBJ1-1; 8 bases are a match to TRBD1. Germline lookup yields CDR1 SQVTM and CDR2 ANQGSEA. CDR3 length: 12 amino acids. V lost 4 bases to trimming and J lost 4 bases; unmatched junction nucleotides: 2. This chain's CDR3 is CSVAGGGTEAFF. DNA of the CDR3: TGCAGCGTTGCAGGGGGCGGCACTGAAGCTTTCTTT.

This clonotype was observed at least ten times. The chain links TRBV11-2 to TRBJ2-5; TRBD2 agrees at 9 bases. Unmatched junction bases numbered 4, after V lost 2 bases and J lost 3 bases. The CDR3 is made up of 15 amino acids. Germline CDR1 SGHAT, CDR2 FQNNGV. The CDR3 is CASSLRLADKETQYF. Here the CDR3 DNA reads TGTGCCAGCAGCTTAAGACTAGCGGACAAAGAGACCCAGTACTTC.

This clonotype was detected ten times or more. The chain couples TRBV28 to TRBJ2-7; maybe TRBD1 (5 bases). Germline loops: CDR1 MDHEN, CDR2 SYDVKM. The CDR3 has 14 residues. V shed 4 bases and J shed 0 bases, with 10 bases lying between them. The CDR3: CASSSHQGSYEQYF. CDR3 DNA sequence: TGTGCCAGCAGTTCCCACCAGGGCTCCTACGAGCAGTACTTC.

This clonotype was seen a few times. An end of the junction does not agree with germline; a read error may underlie this. The gene calls are TRBV12-3 or TRBV12-4 and TRBJ2-7; D is unresolved. This CDR3 comprises 14 residues. CDR3 nucleotides: TGTGCCAGCAGTCAACAATCCCCCCTGATTCAAGCGAATTTC. Translating gives CASSQQSPLIQANF.

The CDR3 protein is CASSPVLAANTGELFF. CDR3 bases: TGTGCCAGCAGCCCCGTACTAGCGGCGAACACCGGGGAGCTGTTTTTT. The chain combines TRBV6-1 with TRBJ2-2; 8 bases are shared with TRBD2. Trimming took 6 bases from V and 0 from J; bases not matched to a gene: 6. CDR3 length equals 16 residues. Germline V gene sequence: CDR1 MNHNS, CDR2 SASEGT.

This clonotype was observed a handful of times. The chain combines TRBV6-1 with TRBJ1-1; 7 nucleotides match TRBD1. J was trimmed by 2 bases and V by 6 bases; bases with no gene match: 9. The CDR3 runs 15 residues. CDR1 is MNHNS and CDR2 is SASEGT in the germline V gene. The CDR3 protein is CASRKSGTDNTEAFF. The CDR3 DNA sequence: TGTGCCAGCAGGAAATCCGGGACAGATAACACTGAAGCTTTCTTT.

This clonotype was observed at least ten times. The chain has TRBV28 and TRBJ1-5; D gene uncertain. Trimming took off 5 bases at V and 4 bases at J, with 15 bases between the two ends. This CDR3 region has 15 residues. Germline CDR1 and CDR2: MDHEN and SYDVKM. The CDR3 loop is CASSPDKSRNQPQHF. CDR3 coding DNA: TGTGCCAGCAGTCCAGACAAATCCCGAAATCAGCCCCAGCATTTT.